The 26 T cell receptor beta chains in this list originate from one sample, sequenced in a study of T cells in narcolepsy. Libraries were prepared by immunoSEQ multiplex PCR; TCRdb keeps only in-frame clonotypes and omits some of them. The sample contains 12,000 or so clones, around 94% of which appear only once. The sample was CD45RA- memory CD4+ T cells from PBMCs. These receptors were collected from a human donor with narcolepsy.

V is TRBV5-1 and J is TRBJ1-6, with D perhaps TRBD1 (5 bases). Trimming removed 0 bases at V and 6 bases at J, with 10 bases between. The CDR3 consists of 15 residues. Germline lookup yields CDR1 SGHRS and CDR2 YFSETQ. CDR3 coding DNA: TGCGCCAGCAGCTTGGGGCAGGGATCTAATTCACCCCTCCACTTT. Residues: CASSLGQGSNSPLHF.

V and J are TRBV2 and TRBJ1-5, with TRBD1 as a possible D gene (6 bases). This CDR3 spans 13 amino acids. Trimming took off 4 bases at V and 5 bases at J, with 9 bases between the two ends. Germline V CDR1 and CDR2: SNHLY, FYNNEI. CDR3 nucleotide sequence: TGTGCCAGCAGTGGACAGGTGGATCAGCCCCAGCATTTT. Translated, it gives CASSGQVDQPQHF. The variable domain in full, completed from reference TRBV2 and TRBJ1-5, reads EPEVTQTPSHQVTQMGQEVILRCVPISNHLYFYWYRQILGQKVEFLVSFYNNEISEKSEIFDDQFSVERPDGSNFTLKIRSTKLEDSAMYFCASSGQVDQPQHFGDGTRLSIL.

The chain recombines TRBV4-2 with TRBJ2-5; 9 bases match TRBD2. The germline V gene has CDR1 LGHNA and CDR2 YNFKEQ. V shed 4 bases, J shed 11 bases, and the junction held 14 bases outside the gene matches. This CDR3 is 15 amino acids long. CDR3: CASSRGGAGGGEQYF. CDR3 in DNA: TGTGCCAGCAGCCGGGGGGGAGCGGGAGGAGGGGAGCAGTACTTC.

The CDR3 is CATRGGTTVYGYTF. The CDR3 coding sequence is TGCGCCACCCGGGGTGGGACGACAGTCTATGGCTACACCTTC. The chain carries TRBV5-1 and TRBJ1-2, with D tentatively TRBD1 (5 bases). The CDR3 has 14 amino acids. Germline values: CDR1 SGHRS, CDR2 YFSETQ. V was clipped by 9 bases and J by 4 bases, with 19 bases between them.

The rearrangement links TRBV6-5 to TRBJ1-3, with D unresolved. Per germline, CDR1 MNHEY and CDR2 SVGAGI. The CDR3 has 14 residues. V lost 6 bases and J lost 3, with 12 bases in between. The CDR3 sequence is CASSRTWGGNTIYF. The CDR3 DNA reads TGTGCCAGCAGCAGAACCTGGGGTGGAAACACCATATATTTT.

The rearrangement links TRBV18 to TRBJ2-3, with D perhaps given as TRBD1 or TRBD2 (5 bases each). This CDR3 comprises 14 residues. Trimming left V 4 bases short and J 2 bases short, with 10 bases between. Germline CDR1 and CDR2: KGHSH and LQKENI. The DNA of the CDR3 is TGTGCCAGCTCACGGGGGACCCTCACAGATACGCAGTATTTT. Its protein is CASSRGTLTDTQYF.

The genes are TRBV2 and TRBJ1-5; D is perhaps TRBD1 (5 bases). The germline V gene encodes CDR1 SNHLY and CDR2 FYNNEI. The CDR3 is made up of 18 amino acids. The V gene lost 1 base and the J gene lost 0 bases, with 16 bases spanning the gap. CDR3 amino acids: CASSEELSWTHSNQPQHF. The CDR3 DNA follows: TGTGCCAGCAGTGAAGAATTATCTTGGACACATAGCAATCAGCCCCAGCATTTT.

This clone was seen more than once but under ten times. The chain carries TRBV28 and TRBJ2-1; D possibly corresponds to TRBD2 (5 bases). The germline gives CDR1 MDHEN, CDR2 SYDVKM. The V end lost 9 bases, the J end lost 0 bases, and 15 bases lay between the germline ends. This CDR3 has 15 amino acids. CDR3 protein: CASEGYQSSYNEQFF. The CDR3, as DNA: TGTGCCAGTGAGGGCTACCAGAGCTCCTACAATGAGCAGTTCTTC. Drawing the rest from reference TRBV28 and TRBJ2-1, the complete variable domain is DVKVTQSSRYLVKRTGEKVFLECVQDMDHENMFWYRQDPGLGLRLIYFSYDVKMKEKGDIPEGYSVSREKKERFSLILESASTNQTSMYLCASEGYQSSYNEQFFGPGTRLTVL.

This rearrangement joins TRBV30 to TRBJ1-5; a weak D match, TRBD1 (6 bases). CDR3 size: 15 residues. V shed 0 bases and J shed 1 base, with 10 bases lying between them. Germline CDR1 is GTSNPN and CDR2 is SVGIG (reference sequence). The CDR3 sequence is CAWSVDDRSNQPQHF. The CDR3 bases are TGTGCCTGGAGTGTTGACGACAGGAGCAATCAGCCCCAGCATTTT.

The gene calls are TRBV5-8 and TRBJ1-2; TRBD1 might be the D (5 bases). This CDR3 is 13 amino acids long. CDR1 is SGHTS and CDR2 is YDEGEE in the germline V gene. V lost 4 bases and J 4 bases, leaving 11 bases between the germline ends. For the CDR3, the DNA is TGTGCCAGCAGCCCCGGGACTACCTATGGCTACACCTTC. Its protein is CASSPGTTYGYTF.

The rearrangement links TRBV4-1 to TRBJ2-5, with D perhaps matching TRBD1 (6 bases). The V gene's germline CDR1 is MGHRA and CDR2 YSYEKL. This CDR3 has 14 residues. Trimming removed 4 bases from V and 0 bases from J, with 9 bases in between. CDR3 DNA sequence: TGCGCCAGCAGCCCTCGACAGGACCAAGAGACCCAGTACTTC. It yields the protein CASSPRQDQETQYF.

The chain couples TRBV2 to TRBJ1-2; a weak D match, TRBD1 (5 bases). The CDR3 is made up of 13 amino acids. The V end was cut by 4 bases, the J end by 8 bases, with 14 bases between. Germline V gives CDR1 SNHLY, CDR2 FYNNEI. CDR3 region: CASSVSRAGGYTF. The DNA for the CDR3 is TGTGCCAGCAGTGTATCCAGGGCTGGAGGCTACACCTTC.

V and J are TRBV29-1 and TRBJ1-1; no clear D gene. V was pared by 3 bases and J by 6 bases, with 8 bases between. This CDR3 is 11 amino acids long. Germline V gene data show CDR1 as SQVTM and CDR2 as ANQGSEA. The CDR3 loop is CSVDRSAEAFF. Here the CDR3 DNA reads TGCAGCGTTGATAGATCAGCTGAAGCTTTCTTT.

This chain joins TRBV5-1 and TRBJ1-1; possible D gene TRBD1, 5 bases. This CDR3 contains 14 residues. V was shortened by 4 bases and J by 0 bases, with 10 bases between the two germline ends. Germline CDR1 is SGHRS and CDR2 is YFSETQ. As DNA, the CDR3 is TGCGCCAGCAGCCCGGGAGGGGTGAACACTGAAGCTTTCTTT. This codes for CASSPGGVNTEAFF.

The V and J genes are TRBV2 and TRBJ2-5; D not resolved. The CDR3 totals 11 residues. Between the trimmed V and J ends, which lost 6 bases and 1 base, there was a span of 3 bases. Germline assignment: CDR1 SNHLY and CDR2 FYNNEI. The chain's CDR3 is CASSLQETQYF. The CDR3 region has the DNA TGTGCCAGCAGCCTCCAAGAGACCCAGTACTTC.

This clone was counted only a few times. J is TRBJ2-4 and V is TRBV10-3; 8 nucleotides align to TRBD1. Germline CDR1 ENHRY, CDR2 SYGVKD. This CDR3 is 12 amino acids long. Losses at the gene ends were 8 bases for V and 6 bases for J; bases not matched to a gene: 3. The CDR3 region has the DNA TGTGCCATCGCCGGGACAGGAAACATTCAGTACTTC. Its translation: CAIAGTGNIQYF.

This sequence joins TRBV5-5 and TRBJ1-1, with a tentative D call TRBD1 (5 bases). V was trimmed by 4 bases and J by 4 bases, leaving 14 bases between them. There are 14 residues in the CDR3. CDR1 and CDR2 (germline): SGHKS, YYEKEE (reference sequence). The CDR3 loop reads CASSDVGAITEAFF. CDR3 nucleotide sequence: TGTGCCAGCAGCGACGTTGGGGCGATCACTGAAGCTTTCTTT.

The chain links TRBV29-1 to TRBJ2-1, with 9 bases identical to TRBD2. Germline values: CDR1 SQVTM, CDR2 ANQGSEA. The V gene end was trimmed by 1 base and the J gene end by 6 bases; junction bases not matched to a gene: 16. There are 18 residues in the CDR3. Here the CDR3 reads CSVEVPYWAGGIGNEQFF. CDR3 DNA: TGCAGCGTTGAAGTCCCGTACTGGGCGGGAGGGATTGGCAATGAGCAGTTCTTC.

The chain uses TRBV5-4 and TRBJ2-2, with D unclear. V dropped 0 bases and J dropped 6 bases, with 9 bases sitting between them. Germline CDR1 and CDR2: SGHNT and YYREEE (reference sequence). The CDR3 contains 14 residues. CDR3 bases: TGTGCCAGCAGCTTGGAAGGGTGGGCCGGGGAGCTGTTTTTT. It encodes CASSLEGWAGELFF. Supplemented by reference TRBV5-4 and TRBJ2-2, the full variable domain reads ETGVTQSPTHLIKTRGQQVTLRCSSQSGHNTVSWYQQALGQGPQFIFQYYREEENGRGNFPPRFSGLQFPNYSSELNVNALELDDSALYLCASSLEGWAGELFFGEGSRLTVL.

This chain links TRBV5-1 with TRBJ1-2, with TRBD1 as a possible D gene (6 bases). V was shortened by 2 bases and J by 8 bases, with 13 bases between the two germline ends. The germline V gene encodes CDR1 SGHRS and CDR2 YFSETQ. There are 13 residues in the CDR3. CDR3 region: CASSLQGIGGYTF. As DNA, the CDR3 is TGCGCCAGCAGCTTACAGGGTATTGGGGGCTACACCTTC.

The J gene is TRBJ2-1, the V gene TRBV11-2, with unresolved D. V was shortened by 4 bases and J by 10 bases, with 11 bases between the two germline ends. The CDR3 sequence is 12 residues long. Germline CDR1 reads SGHAT; CDR2 reads FQNNGV. CDR3 amino acids: CASSSGPREQFF. The CDR3 bases are TGTGCCAGCAGCTCCGGCCCACGGGAGCAGTTCTTC.

This chain connects TRBV29-1 to TRBJ1-2; perhaps TRBD1 as D (6 bases). Germline CDR1 reads SQVTM; CDR2 reads ANQGSEA. V shed 7 bases and J shed 8 bases, with 14 bases lying between them. The CDR3 has 11 amino acids. The CDR3 coding sequence is TGCAGCGGGAAGGCAGGGGACGGCTACACCTTC. Translation gives CSGKAGDGYTF.

A few counts support this clone. V and J are TRBV6-5 and TRBJ2-7, with TRBD2 matching over 8 bases. V was pared by 0 bases and J by 4 bases, with 5 bases of the junction left unmatched. This CDR3 has 15 residues. Germline V gene lookup returns CDR1 MNHEY and CDR2 SVGAGI. The CDR3 nucleotides read TGTGCCAGCAGTTACTCTGCAGCGGGAGCTTACGAGCAGTACTTC. This codes for CASSYSAAGAYEQYF.

The chain recombines TRBV9 with TRBJ2-5; possible D gene TRBD1, 6 bases. Germline V gene lookup returns CDR1 SGDLS and CDR2 YYNGEE. The CDR3 runs to 13 residues. With 3 bases removed from V and 5 bases from J, the gap between germline ends came to 11 bases. CDR3 sequence reads: CASSAGVRETQYF. The CDR3 nucleotides are TGTGCCAGCAGCGCAGGGGTTCGGGAGACCCAGTACTTC.

The rearrangement uses TRBV5-1 and TRBJ2-1; the D gene is possibly TRBD2 (6 bases). Per germline, CDR1 SGHRS and CDR2 YFSETQ. V gave up 0 bases and J gave up 8 bases, with 15 bases separating them. CDR3 size: 15 residues. CDR3 loop: CASSLGTVGGDEQFF. DNA of the CDR3: TGCGCCAGCAGCTTGGGTACGGTGGGAGGTGATGAGCAGTTCTTC.

The chain links TRBV30 to TRBJ1-2, with TRBD1 as a possible D gene (5 bases). Deletions cut 0 bases from V and 2 bases from J, with 7 bases between. This CDR3 comprises 13 residues. Germline values: CDR1 GTSNPN, CDR2 SVGIG (reference sequence). Here the CDR3 DNA reads TGTGCCTGGAGTGTAAAGGGGAACTATGGCTACACCTTC. Translating gives CAWSVKGNYGYTF.